These 5 T cell receptor beta chains share one sample of origin, sequenced in a study of cytomegalovirus exposure and HLA in healthy donors. The PCR was carried out with 60 Vbeta primers and 13 Jbeta primers. Assay: immunoSEQ multiplex PCR; the TCRdb copy retains only in-frame clones and omits some. The profile shows over 150,000 clones, approximately 79% of them singletons. The material sequenced was PBMCs. The receptors were sampled from a young woman in good health and CMV-seronegative.

In DNA form, the CDR3 reads TGTGCCAGCTCACCCTTAAACACTGAAGCTTTCTTT. Amino acid sequence: CASSPLNTEAFF. The chain recombines TRBV18 with TRBJ1-1; D call uncertain. The CDR3 is 12 amino acids. CDR1 KGHSH and CDR2 LQKENI come from the germline V gene. The ends were cut back, 3 bases at V and 2 bases at J, with 4 bases in the middle. Filled out from reference TRBV18 and TRBJ1-1, the complete variable domain reads NAGVMQNPRHLVRRRGQEARLRCSPMKGHSHVYWYRQLPEEGLKFMVYLQKENIIDESGMPKERFSAEFPKEGPSILRIQQVVRGDSAAYFCASSPLNTEAFFGQGTRLTVV.

J is TRBJ2-3 and V is TRBV9; 11 bases match TRBD1. This CDR3 is built from 16 residues. Germline V CDR1 and CDR2: SGDLS, YYNGEE. With 2 bases clipped from V and 1 base from J, the junction kept 3 bases outside the gene matches. This chain's CDR3 is CASSVRDRGGTDTQYF. The CDR3 DNA follows: TGTGCCAGCAGCGTTCGGGACAGGGGGGGCACAGATACGCAGTATTTT.

The chain has TRBV27 and TRBJ2-7; D unresolved. Between the trimmed V and J ends, which lost 0 bases and 2 bases, there was a span of 17 bases. This CDR3 region has 17 residues. Germline-derived CDR1 and CDR2 are MNHEY and SMNVEV (reference sequence). The CDR3 loop is CASSLSMRDVRTYEQYF. The DNA of the CDR3 is TGTGCCAGCAGTTTATCCATGAGAGACGTGAGGACCTACGAGCAGTACTTC.

This clone turned up a few times. The chain couples TRBV18 to TRBJ2-2, with a weak D call TRBD2 (5 bases). Trimming took 4 bases from V and 6 from J, leaving 9 bases between them. The CDR3 runs 13 residues. From germline, CDR1 is KGHSH and CDR2 LQKENI. The CDR3 protein is CASSLPGSGELFF. As DNA, the CDR3 is TGTGCCAGCTCACTCCCGGGGTCCGGGGAGCTGTTTTTT.

The rearrangement joins TRBV10-3 to TRBJ1-2, with D perhaps TRBD1 (5 bases). The CDR3 runs 15 residues. The ends were cut back, 3 bases at V and 1 base at J, with 12 bases in the middle. Germline loops: CDR1 ENHRY, CDR2 SYGVKD. The DNA for the CDR3 is TGTGCCATCAGTGACGCATACAGGCATAACTATGGCTACACCTTC. Translating it yields CAISDAYRHNYGYTF.